The 15 T cell receptor beta chains reported below all come from one sample, sequenced in a study of blood T cell repertoires in COVID-19. Using immunoSEQ multiplex PCR, the repertoire was profiled, and TCRdb retains in-frame clones only, with some absent. Among 70,000 to 90,000 clones listed, approximately 85% were seen once. The material sequenced was peripheral blood. These receptors all stem from a human donor in a cohort sampled during active COVID-19.

The sample holds a few counts of this clone. The V gene is TRBV7-7, the J gene TRBJ2-7; 8 nucleotides match TRBD1. The CDR3 extends over 13 amino acids. The germline CDR1 and CDR2 sequences are SSHAT and FNYEAQ (reference sequence). V lost 5 bases, J lost 5 bases, and 5 bases stayed unmatched. The DNA of the CDR3 is TGTGCCAGCAGCCCGACAGGGGTCCACGAGCAGTACTTC. The encoded protein is CASSPTGVHEQYF.

This chain joins TRBV2 and TRBJ2-5; tentative D call: TRBD2 (5 bases). V dropped 5 bases and J dropped 4 bases, with 11 bases sitting between them. The CDR3 runs to 13 residues. CDR1 is SNHLY, CDR2 FYNNEI, per germline. This chain's CDR3 is CASSPDLLETQYF. DNA for the CDR3: TGTGCCAGCAGTCCGGACTTGTTAGAGACCCAGTACTTC.

The chain combines TRBV3-1 (or the pseudogene TRBV3-2) with TRBJ2-7; the match to TRBD1 covers 8 bases. The CDR3 spans 14 residues. Looked up from germline, CDR1 is LGHDT and CDR2 is YNNKEL (reference sequence). V was pared by 7 bases and J by 2 bases, with 7 bases of the junction left unmatched. In DNA form, the CDR3 reads TGTGCCAGCACCCCACAGGGGGAGACCTACGAGCAGTACTTC. Translation gives CASTPQGETYEQYF.

This chain joins TRBV13 and TRBJ2-3; no clear D gene. The ends were cut back, 4 bases at V and 0 bases at J, with 8 bases in the middle. This CDR3 region has 14 residues. The V gene's germline CDR1 is PRHDT and CDR2 FYEKMQ (reference sequence). CDR3 bases: TGTGCCAGCAGCTCTGAGCGTAGCACAGATACGCAGTATTTT. This sequence encodes CASSSERSTDTQYF.

This chain uses TRBV2 with TRBJ2-5, with TRBD1 matching over 7 bases. The V gene end was trimmed by 8 bases and the J gene end by 3 bases; junction bases not matched to a gene: 0. This CDR3 spans 11 amino acids. Germline V CDR1 and CDR2: SNHLY, FYNNEI. CDR3 loop: CASGTEETQYF. In nucleotides, the CDR3 is TGTGCCAGCGGGACAGAAGAGACCCAGTACTTC.

The V and J genes are TRBV4-2 and TRBJ2-3; 8 bases are a match to TRBD1. The CDR3 runs 16 residues. Germline-derived CDR1 and CDR2 are LGHNA and YNFKEQ. The J segment lost 1 base and the V segment lost 2 bases, leaving 5 bases of the junction unmatched. The CDR3 DNA sequence: TGTGCCAGCAGCCAACCCCCGGGACAGGGCACAGATACGCAGTATTTT. It yields the protein CASSQPPGQGTDTQYF.

DNA for the CDR3: TGTGCCAGCATCCCGGGACAGACTACAGCTAACTATGGCTACACCTTC. Amino acids: CASIPGQTTANYGYTF. The chain couples TRBV28 to TRBJ1-2; 7 positions agree with TRBD1. With V trimmed by 7 bases and J by 0 bases, 11 bases remained unmatched. The germline gives CDR1 MDHEN, CDR2 SYDVKM. This CDR3 has 16 amino acids.

The rearrangement uses TRBV5-1 and TRBJ2-2; weak D call: TRBD2 (6 bases). The CDR3 consists of 15 residues. The germline V and J ends were trimmed by 4 bases and 1 base, with 11 bases remaining between them. Germline V lookup: CDR1 SGHRS, CDR2 YFSETQ. DNA of the CDR3: TGCGCCAGCAGCGGAACTAGCTTGAACACCGGGGAGCTGTTTTTT. Encoded protein: CASSGTSLNTGELFF.

The chain carries TRBV2 and TRBJ2-1, with TRBD2 matching 9 bases. The CDR3 spans 14 residues. With 7 bases clipped from V and 7 bases from J, the junction kept 8 bases outside the gene matches. Germline-derived CDR1 and CDR2 are SNHLY and FYNNEI. CDR3 sequence: CASTAGGPVNEQFF. CDR3 sequence (DNA): TGTGCCAGCACGGCGGGAGGGCCTGTAAATGAGCAGTTCTTC.

This clone occurred once. This chain joins TRBV30 and TRBJ1-1; TRBD1 matches at 7 bases. Germline CDR1 GTSNPN, CDR2 SVGIG (reference sequence). V shed 3 bases, J shed 7 bases, and the junction held 5 bases outside the gene matches. This CDR3 region has 12 residues. The CDR3 region is CAWSVAGGEAFF. CDR3 sequence (DNA): TGTGCCTGGAGCGTCGCAGGGGGTGAAGCTTTCTTT.

The chain joins TRBV7-6 to TRBJ2-5; TRBD2 matches at 12 bases. Germline values: CDR1 SGHVS, CDR2 FNYEAQ. This CDR3 has 16 residues. V was pared by 5 bases and J by 4 bases, with 8 bases of the junction left unmatched. The chain's CDR3 is CASSLRLAGATETQYF. The CDR3 nucleotides read TGTGCCAGCAGCCTCCGACTAGCGGGAGCGACAGAGACCCAGTACTTC.

The chain has TRBV3-1 (or the pseudogene TRBV3-2) and TRBJ1-1; 7 nucleotides line up with TRBD1. The V segment lost 4 bases and the J segment 1 base; nucleotides outside the gene matches: 9. Germline CDR1 is LGHDT and CDR2 is YNNKEL (reference sequence). The CDR3 has 16 amino acids. CDR3 sequence (DNA): TGTGCCAGCAGCCCACAGGGACAGCTTAGGAACACTGAAGCTTTCTTT. Translating it yields CASSPQGQLRNTEAFF.

The J gene is TRBJ2-3, the V gene TRBV25-1; 14 bases are shared with TRBD2. The CDR3 contains 17 residues. Germline V gene lookup returns CDR1 MGHDK and CDR2 SYGVNS. J gave up 6 bases and V 2 bases, and 7 bases lay outside the gene matches. The CDR3 here is CASSEGRLAGGQDTQYF. The CDR3 region has the DNA TGTGCCAGCAGTGAAGGGAGACTAGCGGGGGGGCAGGATACGCAGTATTTT.

This clone appeared once. The V gene is TRBV24-1, the J gene TRBJ2-2, with TRBD1 identical over 8 bases. The CDR3 consists of 16 residues. The germline V gene encodes CDR1 KGHDR and CDR2 SFDVKD. The V gene end was trimmed by 2 bases and the J gene end by 1 base; junction bases not matched to a gene: 2. For the CDR3, the DNA is TGTGCCACCAGTGATTGGGACAGGCAGAACACCGGGGAGCTGTTTTTT. Translation: CATSDWDRQNTGELFF.

This sequence joins TRBV6-5 and TRBJ2-3; TRBD2 aligns across 7 bases. With V trimmed by 0 bases and J by 4 bases, 7 bases remained unmatched. CDR3 length equals 16 residues. Germline lookup yields CDR1 MNHEY and CDR2 SVGAGI. The CDR3 DNA is TGTGCCAGCAGTTACTCGGGAGGGTACAGCGCAGATACGCAGTATTTT. This codes for CASSYSGGYSADTQYF.